This T cell receptor beta chain was documented in a study of blood T cell repertoires in COVID-19. On the study more broadly: Acute-phase and convalescent COVID-19 samples originated in the United States, Italy and Spain. PBMCs, B-cell-depleted T cells, or T cells were the source of the cDNA or gDNA that made up the material.

Per the study methods: How many nucleated cells were present was estimated from reference gene primer amplification. The repertoire was sequenced with immunoSEQ multiplex PCR; TCRdb's copy has only in-frame clones and lacks some. V and J calls and clone size are those listed in that table; D and trimming were worked out from the DNA. The repertoire has approximately 210,000 clones, 83% of them found once; the top ten carry less than 3%. V lost 4 bases, J lost 7 bases, and 10 bases lay in between. The CDR3 extends over 13 amino acids. Germline assignment: CDR1 MDHEN and CDR2 SYDVKM. The sample consisted of peripheral blood. V and J are TRBV28 and TRBJ1-4; D gene uncertain. The receptor comes from a man between 50 and 59 years old with active or convalescent COVID-19. CDR3 protein: CASSSWQAEKLFF. The CDR3 DNA sequence: TGTGCCAGCAGTTCCTGGCAGGCTGAAAAACTGTTTTTT.